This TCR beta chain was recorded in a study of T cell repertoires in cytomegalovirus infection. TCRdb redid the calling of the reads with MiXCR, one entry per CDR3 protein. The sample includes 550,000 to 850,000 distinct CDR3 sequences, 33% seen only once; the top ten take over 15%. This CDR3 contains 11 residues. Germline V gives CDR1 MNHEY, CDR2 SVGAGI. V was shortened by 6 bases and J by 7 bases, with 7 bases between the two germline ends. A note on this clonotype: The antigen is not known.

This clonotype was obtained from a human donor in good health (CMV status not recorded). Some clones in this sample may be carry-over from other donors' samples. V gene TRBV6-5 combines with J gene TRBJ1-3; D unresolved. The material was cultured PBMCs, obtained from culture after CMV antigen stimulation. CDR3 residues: CASRTRNTIYF. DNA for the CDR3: TGTGCCAGCAGGACGAGGAACACCATATATTTT.